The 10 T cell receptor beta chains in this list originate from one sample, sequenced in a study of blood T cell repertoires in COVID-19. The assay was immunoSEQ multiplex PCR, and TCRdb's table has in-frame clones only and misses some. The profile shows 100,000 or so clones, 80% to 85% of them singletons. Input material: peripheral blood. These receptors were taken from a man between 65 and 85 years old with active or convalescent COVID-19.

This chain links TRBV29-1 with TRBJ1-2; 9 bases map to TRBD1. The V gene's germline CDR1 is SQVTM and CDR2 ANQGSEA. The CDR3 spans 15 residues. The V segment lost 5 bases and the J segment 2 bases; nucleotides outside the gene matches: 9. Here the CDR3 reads CSVIFYGTGNYGYTF. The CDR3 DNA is TGCAGCGTTATATTCTACGGGACAGGGAACTATGGCTACACCTTC.

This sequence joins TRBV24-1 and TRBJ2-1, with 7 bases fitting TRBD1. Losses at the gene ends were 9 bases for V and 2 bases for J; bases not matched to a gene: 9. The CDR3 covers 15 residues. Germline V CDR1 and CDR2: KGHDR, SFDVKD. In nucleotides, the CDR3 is TGTGCCACCCAAAGGACAGGCGTAACCTACAATGAGCAGTTCTTC. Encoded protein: CATQRTGVTYNEQFF.

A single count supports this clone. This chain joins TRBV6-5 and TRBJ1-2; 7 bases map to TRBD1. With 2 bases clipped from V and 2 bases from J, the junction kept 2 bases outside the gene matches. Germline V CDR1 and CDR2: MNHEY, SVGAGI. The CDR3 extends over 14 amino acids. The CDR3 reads CASSYTTGNYGYTF. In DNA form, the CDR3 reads TGTGCCAGCAGTTACACGACAGGGAACTATGGCTACACCTTC.

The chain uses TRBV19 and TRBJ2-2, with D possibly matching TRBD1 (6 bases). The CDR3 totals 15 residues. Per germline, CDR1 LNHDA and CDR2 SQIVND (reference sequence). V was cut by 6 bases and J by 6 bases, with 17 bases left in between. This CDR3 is CASRRQAWDSGELFF. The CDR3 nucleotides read TGTGCCAGTAGACGACAGGCCTGGGATTCCGGGGAGCTGTTTTTT. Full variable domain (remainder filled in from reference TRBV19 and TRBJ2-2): DGGITQSPKYLFRKEGQNVTLSCEQNLNHDAMYWYRQDPGQGLRLIYYSQIVNDFQKGDIAEGYSVSREKKESFPLTVTSAQKNPTAFYLCASRRQAWDSGELFFGEGSRLTVL.

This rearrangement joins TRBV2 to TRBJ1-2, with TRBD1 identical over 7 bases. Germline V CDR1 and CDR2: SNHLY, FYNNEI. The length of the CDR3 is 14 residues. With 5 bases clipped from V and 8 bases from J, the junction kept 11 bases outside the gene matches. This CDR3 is CASSRTGDLWGYTF. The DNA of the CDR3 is TGTGCCAGCAGTAGAACAGGGGACCTTTGGGGCTACACCTTC. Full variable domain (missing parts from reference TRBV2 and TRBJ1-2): EPEVTQTPSHQVTQMGQEVILRCVPISNHLYFYWYRQILGQKVEFLVSFYNNEISEKSEIFDDQFSVERPDGSNFTLKIRSTKLEDSAMYFCASSRTGDLWGYTFGSGTRLTVV.

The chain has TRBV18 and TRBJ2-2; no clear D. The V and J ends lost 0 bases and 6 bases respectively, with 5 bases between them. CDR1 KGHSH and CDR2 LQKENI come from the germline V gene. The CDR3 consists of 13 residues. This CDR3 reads CASSPPIPGELFF. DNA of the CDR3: TGTGCCAGCTCACCACCTATCCCCGGGGAGCTGTTTTTT.

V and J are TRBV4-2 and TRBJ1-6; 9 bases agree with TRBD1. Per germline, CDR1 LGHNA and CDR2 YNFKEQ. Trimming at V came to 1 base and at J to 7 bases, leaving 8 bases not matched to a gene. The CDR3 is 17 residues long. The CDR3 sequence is CASSQGGAGTGNSPLHF. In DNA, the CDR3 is TGTGCCAGCAGCCAAGGGGGGGCCGGGACAGGGAATTCACCCCTCCACTTT.

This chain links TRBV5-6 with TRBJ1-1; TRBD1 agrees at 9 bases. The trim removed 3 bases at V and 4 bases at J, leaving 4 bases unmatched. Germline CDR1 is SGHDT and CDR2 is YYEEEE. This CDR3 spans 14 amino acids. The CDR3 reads CASSWTGEGTEAFF. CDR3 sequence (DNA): TGTGCCAGCAGCTGGACAGGGGAAGGCACTGAAGCTTTCTTT.

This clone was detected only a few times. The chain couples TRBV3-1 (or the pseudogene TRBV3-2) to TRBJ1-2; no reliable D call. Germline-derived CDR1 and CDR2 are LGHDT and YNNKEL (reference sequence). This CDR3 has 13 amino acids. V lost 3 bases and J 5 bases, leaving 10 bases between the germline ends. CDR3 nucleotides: TGTGCCAGCAGCCATCGGGTAAGGTATGGCTACACCTTC. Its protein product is CASSHRVRYGYTF.

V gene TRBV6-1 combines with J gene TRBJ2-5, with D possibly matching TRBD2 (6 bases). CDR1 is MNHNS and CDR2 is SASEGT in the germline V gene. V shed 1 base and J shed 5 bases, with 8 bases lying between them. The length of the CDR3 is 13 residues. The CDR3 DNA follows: TGTGCCAGCAGTGAAGAGGCGGGGGAGACCCAGTACTTC. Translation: CASSEEAGETQYF.